The next 22 T cell receptor beta chains were all read from a single sample in a study of T cells in Graves' hyperthyroidism and ophthalmopathy. Amplified TCR beta CDR3 regions derived from RNA transcripts. Primed by the HTBI set, a first-round RT-PCR was run on the TCR CDR3. TCRdb analysed the multiplex PCR reads with MiXCR anew, one entry per CDR3 protein. The repertoire has about 420,000 distinct CDR3 sequences, around a sixth of them found once; the top ten carry 14%. The sequencing sample was made of blood. The receptors shown here come from a woman aged 18-29 years with Graves' hyperthyroidism.

This clonotype was counted many times. CDR3 sequence reads: CASSLWLATGGSSTDTQYF. In DNA form, the CDR3 reads TGTGCCAGCAGCTTGTGGTTGGCCACGGGAGGTTCCTCCACAGATACGCAGTATTTT. The V gene is TRBV5-5, the J gene TRBJ2-3; the match to TRBD2 covers 7 bases. Germline V lookup: CDR1 SGHKS, CDR2 YYEKEE (reference sequence). The CDR3 length is 19 residues. Germline trimming cut 1 base from V and 2 bases from J; bases unmatched to any gene: 16.

The rearrangement uses TRBV6-1 and TRBJ1-1; D not certain. CDR3 length: 11 amino acids. Looked up from germline, CDR1 is MNHNS and CDR2 is SASEGT. Trimming took 10 bases from V and 3 from J, leaving 9 bases between them. The CDR3 protein is CANRVYTEAFF. The CDR3 nucleotides are TGTGCCAACCGAGTGTACACTGAAGCTTTCTTT.

The sample holds many counts of this clonotype. The J gene is TRBJ1-6, the V gene TRBV20-1; D is ambiguous. This CDR3 contains 15 residues. CDR1 is DFQATT and CDR2 is SNEGSKA in the germline V gene (reference sequence). The V end was cut by 0 bases, the J end by 10 bases, with 16 bases between. Written as DNA, the CDR3 is TGCAGTGCTAGAGATCGGGAGAACAGCCGATCACCCCTCCACTTT. Its translation is CSARDRENSRSPLHF.

This clonotype was recorded a few times. The chain combines TRBV6-1 with TRBJ1-3, with D unclear. The V gene's germline CDR1 is MNHNS and CDR2 SASEGT. V lost 6 bases and J 0 bases, leaving 21 bases between the germline ends. The CDR3 covers 18 residues. In nucleotides, the CDR3 is TGTGCCAGCAGGCCCCAGGTGAACGTGCCCGCCTCTGGAAACACCATATATTTT. Translating gives CASRPQVNVPASGNTIYF.

The chain has TRBV6-1 and TRBJ2-3; D tentatively fits TRBD1 or TRBD2 (6 bases each). Looked up from germline, CDR1 is MNHNS and CDR2 is SASEGT. This CDR3 spans 15 amino acids. Trimming shortened V by 5 bases and J by 2 bases, and 14 bases separated the two germline ends. The CDR3 DNA reads as TGTGCCAGCAGTTGGGGGGCACGATTCACAGATACGCAGTATTTT. This translates into CASSWGARFTDTQYF.

This clonotype was detected ten times or more. The rearrangement uses TRBV12-3 or TRBV12-4 and TRBJ2-2, with D perhaps TRBD2 (5 bases). The CDR3 contains 12 residues. The germline V and J ends were trimmed by 7 bases and 3 bases, with 6 bases remaining between them. CDR3 sequence: CASTRDTGELFF. CDR3 nucleotide sequence: TGTGCCAGCACGAGGGACACCGGGGAGCTGTTTTTT.

Remarks on this clonotype: Since a much larger clone is just one base distant, this may be a read error. The chain couples TRBV20-1 to TRBJ1-5, with D unclear. The CDR3 runs 16 residues. Germline-derived CDR1 and CDR2 are DFQATT and SNEGSKA (reference sequence). V was pared by 1 base and J by 0 bases, with 13 bases between. The CDR3 DNA reads TGCAGTGCTAGAGGAGTTAGGCAGTATAGCAATCAGCCCCAGCATTTT. Its protein is CSARGVRQYSNQPQHF.

This clonotype was observed many times. The rearrangement links TRBV28 to TRBJ2-1; 10 bases are a match to TRBD1. V was pared by 4 bases and J by 14 bases, with 5 bases of the junction left unmatched. CDR3 length: 12 residues. The germline V gene encodes CDR1 MDHEN and CDR2 SYDVKM. In nucleotides, the CDR3 is TGTGCCAGCAGTTCTCCCGGGACAGGGGAGTTCTTC. This sequence encodes CASSSPGTGEFF.

The rearrangement uses TRBV7-9 and TRBJ2-3, with 9 bases fitting TRBD1. Germline values: CDR1 SEHNR, CDR2 FQNEAQ (reference sequence). The CDR3 is made up of 16 amino acids. With V trimmed by 2 bases and J by 3 bases, 6 bases remained unmatched. The CDR3 reads CASSLPRQGVTDTQYF. CDR3 bases: TGTGCCAGCAGCTTACCCCGACAGGGGGTAACAGATACGCAGTATTTT.

This clonotype was seen ten or more times. This chain uses TRBV28 with TRBJ1-1, with 7 bases fitting TRBD1. CDR1 and CDR2 (germline): MDHEN, SYDVKM. V trimming: 7 bases; J trimming: 4 bases; junction bases outside the gene matches: 6. The CDR3 runs 13 residues. In nucleotides, the CDR3 is TGTGCCAGCACCTGGGACAGATTCACTGAAGCTTTCTTT. Its translation is CASTWDRFTEAFF.

In its sample, this clonotype was seen many times. The rearrangement uses TRBV3-1 and TRBJ2-7; possibly TRBD2 for D (6 bases). Germline V gives CDR1 LGHDT, CDR2 YNNKEL (reference sequence). Deletions cut 0 bases from V and 6 bases from J, with 15 bases between. This CDR3 comprises 15 residues. CDR3 in DNA: TGTGCCAGCAGCCAAGATGTGACTAGTTTCTCCGAGCAGTACTTC. Translation gives CASSQDVTSFSEQYF.

The table lists this clonotype with many counts. V usage is TRBV28 and J usage is TRBJ1-4, with a weak D call TRBD1 (6 bases). The V end was cut by 5 bases, the J end by 6 bases, with 13 bases between. The length of the CDR3 is 14 residues. Germline V gene lookup returns CDR1 MDHEN and CDR2 SYDVKM. This CDR3 is CASSLTGTDEKLFF. In DNA, the CDR3 is TGTGCCAGCAGTCTAACAGGGACCGATGAAAAACTGTTTTTT. Together with reference TRBV28 and TRBJ1-4, the CDR3 gives the full variable domain: DVKVTQSSRYLVKRTGEKVFLECVQDMDHENMFWYRQDPGLGLRLIYFSYDVKMKEKGDIPEGYSVSREKKERFSLILESASTNQTSMYLCASSLTGTDEKLFFGSGTQLSVL.

This clonotype was seen at least ten times. This chain uses TRBV2 with TRBJ2-3; 8 nucleotides line up with TRBD1. Germline CDR1 SNHLY, CDR2 FYNNEI. The CDR3 covers 15 residues. V lost 5 bases and J lost 5; bases outside the gene matches: 9. The CDR3 is CASSSAGGIGDTQYF. The CDR3 DNA is TGTGCCAGCAGTAGTGCAGGGGGCATCGGAGATACGCAGTATTTT.

The sample holds a few counts of this clonotype. The V gene is TRBV19, the J gene TRBJ2-6; 8 positions match TRBD1. The CDR3 has 15 residues. The V segment lost 4 bases and the J segment 4 bases; nucleotides outside the gene matches: 3. The germline V gene has CDR1 LNHDA and CDR2 SQIVND (reference sequence). In nucleotides, the CDR3 is TGTGCCAGTAGTACCGACAGGGGAGGGGCCAACGTCCTGACTTTC. Protein: CASSTDRGGANVLTF.

The V call is TRBV6-2 or TRBV6-3, the J call TRBJ1-6; tentatively, D is TRBD1 (6 bases). V was shortened by 6 bases and J by 5 bases, with 11 bases between the two germline ends. CDR3 length equals 14 residues. The germline V gene has CDR1 MNHEY and CDR2 SVGEGT. CDR3 sequence reads: CASSPGGHNSPLHF. CDR3 nucleotides: TGTGCCAGCAGCCCCGGGGGCCATAATTCACCCCTCCACTTT.

This clonotype was found many times. The chain uses TRBV5-5 and TRBJ1-5, with TRBD1 as a possible D gene (5 bases). Germline V gene lookup returns CDR1 SGHKS and CDR2 YYEKEE (reference sequence). The CDR3 has 16 amino acids. Trimming removed 3 bases from V and 2 bases from J, with 15 bases in between. The CDR3 coding sequence is TGTGCCAGCAGCTCCACCGGGGGGATGGGCAATCAGCCCCAGCATTTT. Encoded protein: CASSSTGGMGNQPQHF.

The chain recombines TRBV4-3 with TRBJ2-2; 15 nucleotides agree with TRBD2. CDR1 is LGHNA, CDR2 YSLEER, per germline. There are 18 residues in the CDR3. With V trimmed by 4 bases and J by 5 bases, 8 bases remained unmatched. CDR3 region: CASSPRTSGGAGTGELFF. DNA of the CDR3: TGCGCCAGCAGCCCCCGGACTAGCGGGGGGGCCGGGACCGGGGAGCTGTTTTTT.

This clonotype was observed a few times. The chain has TRBV6-2 or TRBV6-3 and TRBJ1-1, with unresolved D. Looked up from germline, CDR1 is MNHEY and CDR2 is SVGEGT. With 4 bases removed from V and 0 bases from J, the gap between germline ends came to 6 bases. This CDR3 region has 13 residues. In nucleotides, the CDR3 is TGTGCCAGCAGTTCGGTCATGAACACTGAAGCTTTCTTT. This encodes CASSSVMNTEAFF.

This clonotype was detected a few times. V usage is TRBV19 and J usage is TRBJ1-1, with 7 bases identical to TRBD1. V trimming: 5 bases; J trimming: 3 bases; junction bases outside the gene matches: 9. Germline-derived CDR1 and CDR2 are LNHDA and SQIVND (reference sequence). This CDR3 region has 15 residues. DNA of the CDR3: TGTGCCAGTAGTGGGGACAGAGGTGACCACACTGAAGCTTTCTTT. Translated, it gives CASSGDRGDHTEAFF.

Comment on this clonotype: The junction differs from germline at one of its ends, possibly a read error. This chain's CDR3 is CASSAGGGEGMNTEAFF. DNA for the CDR3: TGCGCCAGCAGTGCCGGGGGGGGGGAAGGAATGAACACTGAAGCTTTCTTT. This chain connects TRBV6-1 to TRBJ1-1; TRBD1 might be the D (5 bases). CDR1 and CDR2 (germline): MNHNS, SASEGT. The CDR3 covers 17 residues.

This clonotype showed up many times. The V gene is TRBV28, the J gene TRBJ2-1, with 7 bases fitting TRBD2. The CDR3 is made up of 14 amino acids. The V gene's germline CDR1 is MDHEN and CDR2 SYDVKM. The trim removed 8 bases at V and 0 bases at J, leaving 4 bases unmatched. The CDR3 nucleotides read TGTGCCAGCGGGGGGGGGAGCTCCTACAATGAGCAGTTCTTC. Translating it yields CASGGGSSYNEQFF. Together with reference TRBV28 and TRBJ2-1, the CDR3 gives the full variable domain: DVKVTQSSRYLVKRTGEKVFLECVQDMDHENMFWYRQDPGLGLRLIYFSYDVKMKEKGDIPEGYSVSREKKERFSLILESASTNQTSMYLCASGGGSSYNEQFFGPGTRLTVL.

This clonotype has a single count. The junction departs from germline at one end; a sequencing error may be responsible. The V gene is TRBV9, the J gene TRBJ2-1; 8 positions agree with TRBD2. Germline loops: CDR1 SGDLS, CDR2 YYNGEE. CDR3 length: 15 amino acids. The CDR3 DNA reads TGTGACAGCAGCTCGGGGACTAGCTCCTACAATGAGCAGTTCTTC. It codes for CDSSSGTSSYNEQFF.